This T cell receptor beta chain was captured in a study of blood T cell repertoires in COVID-19. At the level of the study: Samples of COVID-19 (acute and convalescent) were obtained from the United States, Italy and Spain.

The protocol was immunoSEQ multiplex PCR, while the TCRdb copy is restricted to in-frame clones and leaves out a portion. The sample lists some 45,000 clones; roughly 80% were seen once. This CDR3 is 13 amino acids long. The germline V gene encodes CDR1 LNHDA and CDR2 SQIVND (reference sequence). The V end was cut by 11 bases, the J end by 1 base, with 11 bases between. This sequence originates from a woman in her sixties or seventies with acute or convalescent COVID-19. The sequencing sample was made of peripheral blood. The chain carries TRBV19 and TRBJ2-2, with a tentative D call TRBD1 (6 bases). CDR3 in amino acids: CAARTVNTGELFF. CDR3 nucleotides: TGTGCCGCCAGGACAGTGAACACCGGGGAGCTGTTTTTT.